Listed below are T cell receptor beta chains from one sample, sequenced in a study of blood T cell repertoires in COVID-19. Only in-frame clones appear in the TCRdb table, and some are missing; sequencing was by immunoSEQ multiplex PCR. The sample includes about 300,000 clones, about 87% seen only once; the top ten take 5.5% to 8.5%. Specimen: peripheral blood. The receptors derive from a woman aged 25-40 years who had recovered from COVID-19. Both conserved end residues are part of each CDR3. Fields, in order: V gene, CDR3 protein.

TRBV5-1 CASSLDWGVRYEQYF
TRBV5-8 CASSSLGQGIETQYF
TRBV19 CASSAGQGYLKLFF
TRBV10-3 CAISEYPGSTLNNEQFF
TRBV5-8 CASSSSRGRWMNTEAFF
TRBV28 CAISRRSNQPQHF
TRBV5-1 CASSLTGNQPQHF
TRBV2 CASTLAGHTGEQYF
TRBV5-4 CASSLGRGTEAFF
TRBV27 CASSFTTGGIYEQYF
TRBV19 CASRHRDSTPPEAFF
TRBV3-1/TRBV3-2 CASSAREQETQYF
TRBV5-1 CASSLGQQETQYF
TRBV3-1/TRBV3-2 CASSQRLAGGLYNEQFF
TRBV27 CASSPYTGMGYSNQPQHF
TRBV4-1 CASSQRQGGEEKLFF
TRBV3-1/TRBV3-2 CASSLMRASVGGELFF
TRBV28 CASSLIGNRGTEAFF
TRBV6-2/TRBV6-3 CASSRTEDTQYF
TRBV6-2/TRBV6-3 CASSDGGYNSPLHF
TRBV11-2 CASSSDRGGQFF
TRBV2 CASSPRGGTGKNIQYF
TRBV12-2 CASRLAQYRGNYEQYF
TRBV7-8 CASSVDRDGIPYEQYF
TRBV18 CASSPRGTSGLLEQYF
TRBV3-1/TRBV3-2 CASSPRQGALYGYTF
TRBV2 CASGGRRDEQFF
TRBV5-5 CASSLELRPNQPQHF
TRBV28 CASSSGPSGSYEQYF